This entry is about one TCR beta chain. V was pared by 5 bases and J by 4 bases, with 14 bases of the junction left unmatched. Germline V gives CDR1 SGHAT, CDR2 FQDESV (reference sequence). This CDR3 is built from 18 residues. This specimen belongs to a study of response to subunit inactivated influenza vaccine. One entry per CDR3 protein, called by TCRdb with MiXCR from the RT-PCR reads. The sample includes about 780,000 distinct CDR3 sequences, about 18% of them seen just once. This receptor was identified in a man in his forties or fifties who received an inactivated influenza vaccine. This material consisted of PBMCs from blood, taken less than 6 days after vaccination. The chain is built from TRBV11-1 and TRBJ1-2, with 12 bases aligning to TRBD1. The CDR3 coding sequence is TGTGCCAGCAGCGGACCGCGACAGGGGACAGGGGGCTTCTATGGCTACACCTTC. Protein sequence: CASSGPRQGTGGFYGYTF.